This T cell receptor beta chain was profiled in a study of T cells in Graves' hyperthyroidism and ophthalmopathy. Study overall: Any treatment followed the collection of peripheral blood at initial diagnosis.

RNA transcripts yielded amplified TCR beta CDR3 regions. The TCR CDR3 was amplified in a first-round RT-PCR using the HTBI primer set. TCRdb independently ran MiXCR on the multiplex PCR reads; one entry per CDR3 protein. Among 300,000 to 450,000 distinct CDR3 sequences listed, around 14% were seen once. Unmatched junction bases numbered 3, after V lost 5 bases and J lost 0 bases. Germline CDR1 reads MGHDK; CDR2 reads SYGVNS. The CDR3 runs to 15 residues. The sample holds a few counts of this clonotype. Patients aged 18 to 65 with hyperthyroidism were newly diagnosed, with duration under 2 months. Thyroid ultrasound, orbital computed tomography, clinical symptoms, and serum thyroxine and TRAb underpinned diagnoses. Predating any ophthalmopathy symptoms, the blood sample was taken at first hyperthyroidism diagnosis.

Sequencing was performed on blood. The TCR sequence derives from a woman younger than 35 with Graves' hyperthyroidism that later progressed to Graves' ophthalmopathy. The gene calls are TRBV25-1 and TRBJ2-3, with 9 bases lining up with TRBD1. CDR3 sequence reads: CASSNGQGSTDTQYF. Written as DNA, the CDR3 is TGTGCCAGCAGTAACGGACAGGGGAGCACAGATACGCAGTATTTT.